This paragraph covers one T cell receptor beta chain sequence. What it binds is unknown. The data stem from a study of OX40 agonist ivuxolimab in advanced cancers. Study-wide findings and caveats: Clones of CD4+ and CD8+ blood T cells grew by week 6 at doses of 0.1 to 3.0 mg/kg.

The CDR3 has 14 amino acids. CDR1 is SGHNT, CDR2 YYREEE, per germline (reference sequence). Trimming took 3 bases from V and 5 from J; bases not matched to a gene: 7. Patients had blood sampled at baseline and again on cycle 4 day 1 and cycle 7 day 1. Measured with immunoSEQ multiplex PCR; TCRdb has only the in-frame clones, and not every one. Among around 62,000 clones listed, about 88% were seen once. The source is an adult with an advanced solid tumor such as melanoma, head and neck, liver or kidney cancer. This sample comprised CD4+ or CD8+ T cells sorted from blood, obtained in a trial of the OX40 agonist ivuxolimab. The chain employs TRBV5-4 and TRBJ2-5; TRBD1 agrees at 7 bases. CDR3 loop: CASSSRGSKETQYF. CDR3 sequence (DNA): TGTGCCAGCAGCTCCAGGGGGTCCAAGGAGACCCAGTACTTC.